Below, 27 T cell receptor beta chains from the same sample are listed, as sequenced in a study of cytomegalovirus exposure and HLA in healthy donors. The PCR ran on 60 Vbeta and 13 Jbeta primers. Assay: immunoSEQ multiplex PCR; the TCRdb copy retains only in-frame clones and omits some. The sample lists some 170,000 clones; roughly 77% were seen once. The material sequenced was PBMCs. Receptors originate from a man aged 25 to 40 in good health and CMV-seropositive.

The J gene is TRBJ2-7, the V gene TRBV6-8; D possibly corresponds to TRBD2 (5 bases). CDR3 length: 14 residues. Germline loops: CDR1 MNHGY, CDR2 SAAAGT. Trimming took 4 bases from V and 1 from J, leaving 11 bases between them. CDR3: CASSSSSGSYEQYF. In DNA form, the CDR3 reads TGTGCCAGCAGTTCCTCGTCGGGATCCTACGAGCAGTACTTC.

In its sample, this clone was seen a few times. The chain has TRBV14 and TRBJ2-7; tentative D call: TRBD2 (5 bases). The V gene's germline CDR1 is SGHDN and CDR2 FVKESK. The CDR3 extends over 13 amino acids. V lost 0 bases and J 9 bases, leaving 12 bases between the germline ends. CDR3 amino acids: CASSQEGRRWQYF. The DNA of the CDR3 is TGTGCCAGCAGCCAAGAAGGACGGAGGTGGCAGTACTTC.

This clone was counted once. The chain combines TRBV19 with TRBJ2-1; 11 bases line up with TRBD2. The length of the CDR3 is 14 residues. V shed 7 bases and J 7 bases; nucleotides not matched to a gene: 6. Looked up from germline, CDR1 is LNHDA and CDR2 is SQIVND (reference sequence). In DNA, the CDR3 is TGTGCCAGTACGTTTAGCGGGGGGGCAAATGAGCAGTTCTTC. Its translation: CASTFSGGANEQFF.

V usage is TRBV5-1 and J usage is TRBJ1-1; 7 bases are shared with TRBD1. This CDR3 has 14 residues. The germline V gene has CDR1 SGHRS and CDR2 YFSETQ. J lost 2 bases, V lost 1 base, and 2 bases had no gene match. The CDR3 spells CASSLWTGNTEAFF. The CDR3 DNA follows: TGCGCCAGCAGCTTGTGGACAGGAAACACTGAAGCTTTCTTT.

The rearrangement links TRBV7-3 to TRBJ2-6; D is perhaps TRBD1 (5 bases). Germline CDR1 and CDR2: SGHTA and FQGTGA. The CDR3 loop spans 16 amino acids. V lost 5 bases to trimming and J lost 2 bases, with 13 bases between them. In DNA form, the CDR3 reads TGTGCCAGCAGCCCTCAGGGCACCCCTGGGGCCAACGTCCTGACTTTC. Translated: CASSPQGTPGANVLTF.

The rearrangement links TRBV18 to TRBJ2-1; D possibly corresponds to TRBD2 (5 bases). The CDR3 loop spans 12 amino acids. Trimming took off 2 bases at V and 8 bases at J, with 7 bases between the two ends. Germline V lookup: CDR1 KGHSH, CDR2 LQKENI. The CDR3 here is CASSPVGDEQFF. The CDR3 bases are TGTGCCAGCTCACCAGTGGGAGATGAGCAGTTCTTC.

This chain uses TRBV19 with TRBJ2-7; TRBD1 matches at 7 bases. The CDR3 has 13 residues. Per germline, CDR1 LNHDA and CDR2 SQIVND (reference sequence). Trimming cost V 4 bases and J 7 bases; bases outside gene matches: 7. This chain's CDR3 is CASSSPTGREQYF. The CDR3 DNA reads TGTGCCAGTAGTAGCCCGACAGGGCGAGAGCAGTACTTC.

The V and J genes are TRBV4-1 and TRBJ2-2; D possibly corresponds to TRBD1 (6 bases). This CDR3 is 14 amino acids long. V was trimmed by 1 base and J by 3 bases, leaving 6 bases between them. CDR1 and CDR2 from the germline V gene are MGHRA and YSYEKL. DNA of the CDR3: TGCGCCAGCAGCCAAGCAGGGGACACCGGGGAGCTGTTTTTT. Protein sequence: CASSQAGDTGELFF.

The chain couples TRBV28 to TRBJ2-7; 9 bases agree with TRBD1. Trimming removed 6 bases from V and 3 bases from J; junction bases left unmatched: 3. Germline-derived CDR1 and CDR2 are MDHEN and SYDVKM. The CDR3 runs 13 residues. This chain's CDR3 is CASRLGQGYEQYF. The CDR3 nucleotides are TGTGCCAGCAGATTGGGACAGGGCTACGAGCAGTACTTC.

This CDR3 reads CASSQSGLAGAISYEQYF. The CDR3 DNA sequence: TGTGCCAGCAGCCAATCCGGACTAGCGGGGGCGATATCCTACGAGCAGTACTTC. This chain uses TRBV13 with TRBJ2-7; 13 positions match TRBD2. Trimming cost V 5 bases and J 1 base; bases outside gene matches: 11. CDR1 is PRHDT and CDR2 is FYEKMQ in the germline V gene (reference sequence). This CDR3 comprises 18 residues.

This chain uses TRBV7-9 with TRBJ1-6; maybe TRBD1 (6 bases). The V end lost 5 bases, the J end lost 14 bases, and 19 bases lay between the germline ends. Germline V gene data show CDR1 as SEHNR and CDR2 as FQNEAQ (reference sequence). This CDR3 comprises 14 residues. In nucleotides, the CDR3 is TGTGCCAGCAGCCCGGACAGCGTCTGGGCGACCCTCCACTTT. Translation gives CASSPDSVWATLHF.

The chain combines TRBV9 with TRBJ2-3; the match to TRBD2 covers 9 bases. This CDR3 has 14 amino acids. The V gene's germline CDR1 is SGDLS and CDR2 YYNGEE. Trimming took 3 bases from V and 2 from J; bases not matched to a gene: 1. The DNA of the CDR3 is TGTGCCAGCAGCGAGCGGGGGGACACAGATACGCAGTATTTT. Translation: CASSERGDTDTQYF.

This clone occurred once. J is TRBJ1-1 and V is TRBV27; no definite D call. Germline V gives CDR1 MNHEY, CDR2 SMNVEV (reference sequence). This CDR3 is 13 amino acids long. V gave up 8 bases and J gave up 0 bases, with 10 bases separating them. CDR3 sequence: CASPYSMNTEAFF. The DNA for the CDR3 is TGTGCCAGCCCTTACAGCATGAACACTGAAGCTTTCTTT.

The chain is built from TRBV13 and TRBJ2-1; the match to TRBD1 covers 8 bases. The junction had 10 bases not matched to a gene; V was cut back by 5 bases and J by 1 base. CDR1 PRHDT and CDR2 FYEKMQ come from the germline V gene (reference sequence). There are 17 residues in the CDR3. The CDR3 DNA reads TGTGCCAGCAGCCCGCCTCCAGGGGGCGCGTCCTACAATGAGCAGTTCTTC. It codes for CASSPPPGGASYNEQFF.

This clone showed up just once. The chain carries TRBV2 and TRBJ1-6; 8 nucleotides align to TRBD1. This CDR3 spans 14 amino acids. The V segment lost 2 bases and the J segment 10 bases; nucleotides outside the gene matches: 4. Germline CDR1 and CDR2: SNHLY and FYNNEI. The CDR3 DNA reads TGTGCCAGCAGTGAATCGACAGGGGAATCACCCCTCCACTTT. Translated, it gives CASSESTGESPLHF.

The chain uses TRBV19 and TRBJ1-1; D remains unclear. Germline lookup yields CDR1 LNHDA and CDR2 SQIVND (reference sequence). CDR3 size: 13 residues. V was clipped by 3 bases and J by 3 bases, with 8 bases between them. In DNA form, the CDR3 reads TGTGCCAGTAGTATTCGGTTCGACACTGAAGCTTTCTTT. Translation: CASSIRFDTEAFF.

V and J are TRBV6-1 and TRBJ2-2, with 7 bases fitting TRBD2. CDR3 size: 16 residues. The germline V gene has CDR1 MNHNS and CDR2 SASEGT. J gave up 4 bases and V 2 bases, and 7 bases lay outside the gene matches. The DNA of the CDR3 is TGTGCCAGCAGTGAACTCGTGGGGGGGTCCACCGGGGAGCTGTTTTTT. Translating it yields CASSELVGGSTGELFF.

The chain has TRBV5-6 and TRBJ2-5; 7 nucleotides match TRBD2. The CDR3 has 15 residues. Germline CDR1 and CDR2: SGHDT and YYEEEE. After removal of 1 base from V and 3 bases from J, the junction contained 6 bases not matched to a gene. The chain's CDR3 is CASSLLTSTKETQYF. CDR3 in DNA: TGTGCCAGCAGCTTGCTGACTAGCACTAAAGAGACCCAGTACTTC. The entire variable domain, with the rest obtained from reference TRBV5-6 and TRBJ2-5, is as follows: DAGVTQSPTHLIKTRGQQVTLRCSPKSGHDTVSWYQQALGQGPQFIFQYYEEEERQRGNFPDRFSGHQFPNYSSELNVNALLLGDSALYLCASSLLTSTKETQYFGPGTRLLVL.

V is TRBV30 and J is TRBJ1-2; D not certain. The CDR3 is made up of 15 amino acids. The V and J ends lost 1 base and 0 bases respectively, with 12 bases between them. Germline V gene data show CDR1 as GTSNPN and CDR2 as SVGIG (reference sequence). CDR3 sequence (DNA): TGTGCCTGGAGTGAAGCGTTCCTTTCTAACTATGGCTACACCTTC. Residues: CAWSEAFLSNYGYTF.

This clone was seen only once. The rearrangement joins TRBV5-4 to TRBJ2-7; 9 nucleotides agree with TRBD1. V shed 3 bases and J 2 bases; nucleotides not matched to a gene: 6. Germline CDR1 is SGHNT and CDR2 is YYREEE (reference sequence). CDR3 length: 15 amino acids. CDR3 in DNA: TGTGCCAGCAGCTCAAGGACAGGGGCAACCTACGAGCAGTACTTC. It codes for CASSSRTGATYEQYF.

In DNA form, the CDR3 reads TGTGCCAGCAGCACCCGGACAGGAGCTTACAATGAGCAGTTCTTC. It encodes CASSTRTGAYNEQFF. The chain recombines TRBV11-3 with TRBJ2-1, with TRBD1 matching over 7 bases. CDR1 is SGHNT and CDR2 is YENEEA in the germline V gene. The CDR3 loop spans 15 amino acids. J gave up 4 bases and V 5 bases, and 8 bases lay outside the gene matches.

This chain connects TRBV28 to TRBJ2-1; 10 bases align to TRBD2. The CDR3 runs 15 residues. The J segment lost 2 bases and the V segment lost 6 bases, leaving 4 bases of the junction unmatched. CDR1 MDHEN and CDR2 SYDVKM come from the germline V gene. The CDR3 bases are TGTGCCAGCAGCCCGAGCGGGGGGGCCTACAATGAGCAGTTCTTC. This encodes CASSPSGGAYNEQFF.

Only a few counts were recorded for this clone. J is TRBJ2-7 and V is TRBV7-2; 8 nucleotides match TRBD1. There are 14 residues in the CDR3. Per germline, CDR1 SGHTA and CDR2 FQGNSA. V lost 2 bases, J lost 3 bases, and 3 bases stayed unmatched. Here the CDR3 DNA reads TGTGCCAGCAGCTTACAGGGGGCGGGCTACGAGCAGTACTTC. Translated: CASSLQGAGYEQYF.

Concerning this clone itself: Other DNA sequences in this sample translate to the same CDR3. The J gene is TRBJ1-1, the V gene TRBV27; no clear D gene. The V end lost 5 bases, the J end lost 2 bases, and 12 bases lay between the germline ends. The CDR3 runs 14 residues. The V gene's germline CDR1 is MNHEY and CDR2 SMNVEV (reference sequence). The CDR3 DNA sequence: TGTGCCAGCAGTCCCCGACTGGAAAACACTGAAGCTTTCTTT. This sequence encodes CASSPRLENTEAFF.

The J gene is TRBJ2-7, the V gene TRBV13; no clear D. The CDR3 extends over 13 amino acids. Trimming removed 3 bases at V and 3 bases at J, with 9 bases between. CDR1 is PRHDT, CDR2 FYEKMQ, per germline (reference sequence). This chain's CDR3 is CASSFNRVYEQYF. CDR3 DNA: TGTGCCAGCAGCTTTAACAGAGTCTACGAGCAGTACTTC.

The chain uses TRBV4-1 and TRBJ2-7; D ambiguous. The V gene lost 0 bases and the J gene lost 0 bases, with 3 bases spanning the gap. The V gene's germline CDR1 is MGHRA and CDR2 YSYEKL. The length of the CDR3 is 13 residues. The CDR3: CASSQDSSYEQYF. The CDR3 DNA reads as TGCGCCAGCAGCCAAGACAGCTCCTACGAGCAGTACTTC.

With respect to this clone: This same CDR3 is encoded by further DNA sequences in the sample. This chain links TRBV7-3 with TRBJ1-6; tentatively, D is TRBD1 (6 bases). This CDR3 has 14 residues. Germline values: CDR1 SGHTA, CDR2 FQGTGA. V was cut by 6 bases and J by 8 bases, with 14 bases left in between. This chain's CDR3 is CASRSTGKDSPLHF. Written as DNA, the CDR3 is TGTGCCAGCAGATCAACAGGGAAAGATTCACCCCTCCACTTT.